This TCR beta chain was observed in a study of blood T cell repertoires in COVID-19 (dated by TCRdb to about 2020). A note on the overall study: Samples covering the acute and convalescent phases of COVID-19 were provided by collaborators in the United States, Italy and Spain. HLA class I and class II types, where available, came from metadata supplied by the sample provider rather than from assay-based typing. Nearly every sample came with metadata listing a de-identified subject ID, COVID-19 status, age in years and sex. The samples were drawn from two sources: the first 160 participants of the ongoing ImmuneRACE study, and fewer than 1,500 subjects contributed by 6 global collaborators. A freely available public database, intended as a resource for researchers studying the immune response to SARS-CoV-2, is where the repertoires were released. The prospective study material was composed of cDNA or gDNA derived from T cells, B-cell-depleted T cells, or PBMCs. Subjects who had been exposed to COVID-19, were actively infected with it, or had recovered from it provided the deeply sampled blood TCRbeta repertoires that made up the dataset.

The CDR3 contains 15 residues, cysteine and phenylalanine counted. Here the CDR3 DNA is all that survives: 45 bases in frame from base 1. Germline trimming: 4 bases from V, 0 bases from J; junction bases outside gene matches: 3. The CDR1 and CDR2 encoded by the germline V gene (reference sequence) are PRHDT and FYEKMQ. TCRbeta CDR3 regions were amplified from genomic DNA using the immunoSEQ Assay, a bias-controlled multiplex PCR. From the authors' description of their analysis: The number of nucleated cells in each sample was estimated from the amplification of reference gene primers within the assay. To quantify the absolute abundance of each unique TCRbeta CDR3 rearrangement, sequence reads were collapsed and filtered. For each sample, productive Simpson clonality was calculated as the square root of Simpson's diversity index across productive rearrangements. In its TCRdb copy, this immuneACCESS table keeps in-frame sequences only and misses some clones. Where compared with another copy, unresolved V genes explain less than half of these, and the others have no known cause. That table is the source of V, J and clone size, and D and trimming were worked out from the DNA. Across this sample there are a few hundred thousand clones, with 82% seen only once. The ten biggest clones cover 3.1% of the sample.

Whole blood was collected in K2EDTA tubes by collaborating institutions according to the institutions' own protocols. For TCRbeta analysis, collaborators shipped samples as frozen whole blood, isolated PBMCs, or DNA extracted from either of those sample types. Here is what the overall study found, with its caveats: How much clinical and demographic metadata was included differed by source and by participant, and the metadata was provided uncurated.

Note on this clone: Its binding antigen is unknown. Per-base qualities were not stored, and no clone one base away is much larger.

This chain is built from TRBV13 and TRBJ2-1; the junction holds 7 bases that match TRBD2. The receptor comes from a woman aged 18 to 35 with acute or convalescent COVID-19. The specimen sequenced was peripheral blood. The CDR3 corresponds to CASSSRESSYNEQFF. The DNA sequence is given as TGTGCCAGCAGCTCGCGGGAGAGCTCCTACAATGAGCAGTTCTTC.